Shown below are 17 T cell receptor beta chains from a single sample sequenced in a study of multiple sclerosis patients with progressive multifocal leukoencephalopathy. Time point described: time of PML onset. Clones were sequenced by immunoSEQ multiplex PCR, and TCRdb holds only the in-frame ones, with some missing. The sample consists of 25,000 to 35,000 clones, 87% of them appearing once. This material consisted of PBMCs, taken from a patient treated with natalizumab. Receptors were obtained from a woman between 40 and 50 years old with progressive multifocal leukoencephalopathy.

The rearrangement uses TRBV12-5 and TRBJ1-1; 8 bases agree with TRBD1. Germline CDR1 and CDR2: LGHNT and FRNRAP. The CDR3 consists of 16 residues. V shed 1 base and J 1 base; nucleotides not matched to a gene: 5. The CDR3 is CASGLGLGTGNTEAFF. CDR3 DNA: TGTGCTAGTGGTTTGGGACTTGGGACAGGGAACACTGAAGCTTTCTTT.

The J gene is TRBJ1-6, the V gene TRBV28; no clear D gene. This CDR3 has 15 amino acids. With 4 bases removed from V and 4 bases from J, the gap between germline ends came to 11 bases. Germline values: CDR1 MDHEN, CDR2 SYDVKM. The CDR3 sequence is CASSSPEVYNSPLHF. In nucleotides, the CDR3 is TGTGCCAGCAGTTCCCCCGAGGTGTATAATTCACCCCTCCACTTT.

The chain combines TRBV6-6 with TRBJ2-1; 8 bases match TRBD2. The germline gives CDR1 MNHNY, CDR2 SVGAGI (reference sequence). The CDR3 totals 15 residues. V was pared by 5 bases and J by 7 bases, with 10 bases of the junction left unmatched. The CDR3 is CASSHTSGPKNEQFF. The CDR3 region has the DNA TGTGCCAGCAGTCACACTAGCGGACCAAAGAATGAGCAGTTCTTC.

The chain recombines TRBV30 with TRBJ1-2; tentative D call: TRBD1 (6 bases). The V and J ends lost 3 bases and 4 bases respectively, with 12 bases between them. There are 13 residues in the CDR3. Germline V gene sequence: CDR1 GTSNPN, CDR2 SVGIG (reference sequence). The CDR3 protein is CAWRSGDAYGYTF. The CDR3 bases are TGTGCCTGGAGGTCAGGGGATGCCTATGGCTACACCTTC.

V gene TRBV6-6 combines with J gene TRBJ2-3; TRBD2 aligns across 11 bases. Germline V gene lookup returns CDR1 MNHNY and CDR2 SVGAGI (reference sequence). The V segment lost 4 bases and the J segment 6 bases; nucleotides outside the gene matches: 3. The CDR3 consists of 14 residues. CDR3 protein: CASSWTSGRDTQYF. In DNA, the CDR3 is TGTGCCAGCAGTTGGACTAGCGGGCGGGATACGCAGTATTTT.

This sequence joins TRBV30 and TRBJ2-5; the D gene is possibly TRBD2 (5 bases). Trimming shortened V by 7 bases and J by 2 bases, and 26 bases separated the two germline ends. The CDR3 has 17 residues. Per germline, CDR1 GTSNPN and CDR2 SVGIG (reference sequence). The chain's CDR3 is CAYSRDLLAGPQETQYF. The CDR3 DNA is TGTGCCTACTCTCGCGACCTCCTGGCGGGCCCGCAAGAGACCCAGTACTTC.

CDR3 DNA sequence: TGTGCCAGTAGTATAGGTAACAGGGATGGGGAGACCCAGTACTTC. This gives the protein CASSIGNRDGETQYF. The chain is built from TRBV19 and TRBJ2-5; D is possibly TRBD1 (6 bases). The V gene lost 1 base and the J gene lost 5 bases, with 14 bases spanning the gap. Germline V gene sequence: CDR1 LNHDA, CDR2 SQIVND (reference sequence). The CDR3 runs to 15 residues.

The gene calls are TRBV27 and TRBJ2-7; a weak D match, TRBD1 (6 bases). Germline-derived CDR1 and CDR2 are MNHEY and SMNVEV (reference sequence). The V gene lost 6 bases and the J gene lost 7 bases, with 19 bases spanning the gap. This CDR3 has 14 amino acids. The CDR3 sequence: CASRAQGLPREQYF. As DNA, the CDR3 is TGTGCCAGCAGGGCCCAGGGGCTCCCTCGGGAGCAGTACTTC.

This clone was counted once. This chain joins TRBV4-3 and TRBJ2-2, with 11 nucleotides matching TRBD2. CDR1 and CDR2 from the germline V gene are LGHNA and YSLEER. V lost 4 bases and J lost 1; bases outside the gene matches: 5. The CDR3 loop spans 17 amino acids. CDR3 nucleotides: TGCGCCAGCAGCCGGGGACTAGCGGCCCAGAACACCGGGGAGCTGTTTTTT. This sequence encodes CASSRGLAAQNTGELFF.

The chain combines TRBV28 with TRBJ2-1; D may be TRBD2 (6 bases). The CDR3 is 16 residues long. CDR1 is MDHEN, CDR2 SYDVKM, per germline. V dropped 3 bases and J dropped 9 bases, with 21 bases sitting between them. CDR3 in amino acids: CASSFLERVAGGEQFF. The CDR3 DNA follows: TGTGCCAGCAGTTTTCTCGAGCGGGTGGCTGGGGGTGAGCAGTTCTTC. The full variable domain, its missing parts supplied by reference TRBV28 and TRBJ2-1, is DVKVTQSSRYLVKRTGEKVFLECVQDMDHENMFWYRQDPGLGLRLIYFSYDVKMKEKGDIPEGYSVSREKKERFSLILESASTNQTSMYLCASSFLERVAGGEQFFGPGTRLTVL.

The V call is TRBV7-2, the J call TRBJ2-3, with 7 bases identical to TRBD2. CDR1 is SGHTA, CDR2 FQGNSA, per germline. CDR3 length equals 14 residues. V trimming: 4 bases; J trimming: 3 bases; junction bases outside the gene matches: 4. Here the CDR3 DNA reads TGTGCCAGCAGCTCCAAGCGGGGAACAGATACGCAGTATTTT. Its translation is CASSSKRGTDTQYF.

This chain joins TRBV27 and TRBJ1-5; a possible D gene is TRBD1 (6 bases). The germline V gene has CDR1 MNHEY and CDR2 SMNVEV (reference sequence). This CDR3 region has 14 residues. V lost 5 bases to trimming and J lost 7 bases, with 15 bases between them. CDR3 amino acids: CASSPQGTGQPQHF. The CDR3 region has the DNA TGTGCCAGCAGTCCTCAGGGGACCGGACAGCCCCAGCATTTT.

The chain has TRBV19 and TRBJ2-2; 9 bases fit TRBD1. The CDR3 consists of 16 residues. The V and J ends lost 7 bases and 4 bases, in that order; junction bases with no gene match: 10. Germline CDR1 is LNHDA and CDR2 is SQIVND (reference sequence). The CDR3 is CASIGQGRLFTGELFF. The CDR3 DNA sequence: TGTGCCAGTATAGGACAGGGGCGATTATTCACCGGGGAGCTGTTTTTT.

The J gene is TRBJ2-1, the V gene TRBV27, with 10 positions matching TRBD2. The CDR3 is made up of 15 amino acids. J lost 3 bases, V lost 7 bases, and 6 bases had no gene match. CDR1 is MNHEY, CDR2 SMNVEV, per germline (reference sequence). The CDR3, as DNA: TGTGCCAGCACCTTGGGACTAGCGAGCTACAATGAGCAGTTCTTC. It specifies CASTLGLASYNEQFF.

This clone was observed a single time. The chain couples TRBV6-6 to TRBJ1-6; D might be TRBD1 (5 bases). The CDR3 contains 14 residues. Germline V CDR1 and CDR2: MNHNY, SVGAGI (reference sequence). V lost 4 bases, J lost 9 bases, and 13 bases lay in between. The CDR3 DNA reads TGTGCCAGCAGTTCTCCTCTGGGGGGTTCACCCCTCCACTTT. Its protein product is CASSSPLGGSPLHF.

V usage is TRBV4-1 and J usage is TRBJ1-1; D unclear. The germline gives CDR1 MGHRA, CDR2 YSYEKL. V gave up 1 base and J gave up 0 bases, with 9 bases separating them. There are 15 residues in the CDR3. CDR3 coding DNA: TGCGCCAGCAGCCAAGGAGGCACTCTGAACACTGAAGCTTTCTTT. This encodes CASSQGGTLNTEAFF.

V gene TRBV27 combines with J gene TRBJ1-2; possible D gene TRBD1, 5 bases. Trimming removed 2 bases from V and 4 bases from J, with 8 bases in between. This CDR3 is 13 amino acids long. Germline CDR1 MNHEY, CDR2 SMNVEV (reference sequence). CDR3 protein: CASSLRGGYGYTF. Written as DNA, the CDR3 is TGTGCCAGCAGTTTAAGGGGAGGCTATGGCTACACCTTC.